The rows below give T cell receptor beta chains drawn from one sample of a study of PD-L1 blockade in urothelial cancer. The assay was immunoSEQ multiplex PCR, and TCRdb's table has in-frame clones only and misses some. This sample has about 84,000 clones, with 82% found just once. The material was PBMCs, obtained around atezolizumab (anti-PD-L1) treatment. The receptors here all came from a man between 65 and 79 years old with urothelial cancer. CDR3s include the opening cysteine and the closing phenylalanine or tryptophan. D genes are given only for firm matches. Size is omitted from some rows. Given values are once, few, many or a class for expanded clones.

V gene: TRBV2; clone size: NA; D gene: TRBD1; J gene: TRBJ1-1; CDR3 DNA: TGTGCCAGCAGTAAGACAGGGGGCGGCACTGAAGCTTTCTTT; CDR3 protein: CASSKTGGGTEAFF
V gene: TRBV11-2; clone size: NA; D gene: TRBD1; J gene: TRBJ2-7; CDR3 DNA: TGTGCCAGCAGCCTGGGACAGAGCTACGAGCAGTACTTC; CDR3 protein: CASSLGQSYEQYF
V gene: TRBV5-6; clone size: NA; D gene: TRBD1; J gene: TRBJ1-3; CDR3 DNA: TGTGCCAGCAGCGCCGGGACAGGGGTCGGAAACACCATATATTTT; CDR3 protein: CASSAGTGVGNTIYF
V gene: TRBV6-6; clone size: NA; D gene: NA; J gene: TRBJ2-7; CDR3 DNA: TGTGCCAGCAGTTATACAGCCTCCTACGAGCAGTACTTC; CDR3 protein: CASSYTASYEQYF
V gene: TRBV7-3; clone size: few; D gene: NA; J gene: TRBJ1-2; CDR3 DNA: TGTGCCAGCAGCTCAACCCCCGACTATGGCTACACCTTC; CDR3 protein: CASSSTPDYGYTF
V gene: TRBV19; clone size: NA; D gene: NA; J gene: TRBJ2-5; CDR3 DNA: TGTGCCAGTAGTGCCCGCAGGGGTGAGACCCAGTACTTC; CDR3 protein: CASSARRGETQYF
V gene: TRBV7-6; clone size: NA; D gene: NA; J gene: TRBJ2-7; CDR3 DNA: TGTGCCAGCACCTTCTCCCCAGACAAACACAACGAGCAGTACTTC; CDR3 protein: CASTFSPDKHNEQYF
V gene: TRBV6-5; clone size: once; D gene: TRBD1; J gene: TRBJ1-2; CDR3 DNA: TGTGCCAGCAGTGTCGACAGGGCAAACTATGGCTACACCTTC; CDR3 protein: CASSVDRANYGYTF
V gene: TRBV5-4; clone size: NA; D gene: TRBD2; J gene: TRBJ2-2; CDR3 DNA: TGTGCCAGCAGCTCGGGACTAGCGGGAGGGCCCGGCACCGGGGAGCTGTTTTTT; CDR3 protein: CASSSGLAGGPGTGELFF
V gene: TRBV6-6; clone size: NA; D gene: NA; J gene: TRBJ1-5; CDR3 DNA: TGTGCCAGCAGCAGCCGACAGAATCAGCCCCAGCATTTT; CDR3 protein: CASSSRQNQPQHF
V gene: TRBV11-2; clone size: NA; D gene: TRBD2; J gene: TRBJ2-3; CDR3 DNA: TGTGCCAGCAGCTCGCAACTAGCGGGGGGGCCGTCAGATACGCAGTATTTT; CDR3 protein: CASSSQLAGGPSDTQYF
V gene: TRBV12-5; clone size: NA; D gene: TRBD1; J gene: TRBJ1-6; CDR3 DNA: TGTGCTAGTGGTTATACAGGGGACTCACCCCTCCACTTT; CDR3 protein: CASGYTGDSPLHF
V gene: TRBV15; clone size: NA; D gene: TRBD1; J gene: TRBJ1-2; CDR3 DNA: TGTGCCACCAGCACCCCGGGACAGCGGAGCTCAAACACCTTC; CDR3 protein: CATSTPGQRSSNTF
V gene: TRBV19; clone size: NA; D gene: NA; J gene: TRBJ1-6; CDR3 DNA: TGTGCCAGTAGTTCCTGGGGGGGTGTTAATTCACCCCTCCACTTT; CDR3 protein: CASSSWGGVNSPLHF
V gene: TRBV29-1; clone size: NA; D gene: NA; J gene: TRBJ2-3; CDR3 DNA: TGCAGCGTGGCAGGGGCGGGAGATACGCAGTATTTT; CDR3 protein: CSVAGAGDTQYF
V gene: TRBV7-2; clone size: NA; D gene: TRBD2; J gene: TRBJ2-5; CDR3 DNA: TGTGCCAGCAGCCCGGCGGGAGGGGTCCAAGAGACCCAGTACTTC; CDR3 protein: CASSPAGGVQETQYF
V gene: TRBV14; clone size: NA; D gene: TRBD2; J gene: TRBJ2-3; CDR3 DNA: TGTGCCAGCAGCCAAGAGGCGGGGGGGCGAGATACGCAGTATTTT; CDR3 protein: CASSQEAGGRDTQYF
V gene: TRBV6-4; clone size: NA; D gene: TRBD1; J gene: TRBJ2-6; CDR3 DNA: TGTGCCAGCAGTGTCACCGGGACAGGGGATGGGGCCAACGTCCTGACTTTC; CDR3 protein: CASSVTGTGDGANVLTF
V gene: TRBV7-3; clone size: NA; D gene: TRBD2; J gene: TRBJ2-3; CDR3 DNA: TGTGCCAGCAGCACCGGGACTAGAGGCACAGATACGCAGTATTTT; CDR3 protein: CASSTGTRGTDTQYF
V gene: TRBV6-1; clone size: NA; D gene: TRBD2; J gene: TRBJ2-2; CDR3 DNA: TGTGCCAGCAAGCTAGCGGGAGGGGTGACCGGGGAGCTGTTTTTT; CDR3 protein: CASKLAGGVTGELFF
V gene: TRBV15; clone size: NA; D gene: NA; J gene: TRBJ1-5; CDR3 DNA: TGTGCCACCAGCAGCTGGCTCAGTAGCAATCAGCCCCAGCATTTT; CDR3 protein: CATSSWLSSNQPQHF